The present T cell receptor beta chain was sequenced within a study of blood T cell repertoires in COVID-19. The CDR3 runs 15 residues. The trim removed 6 bases at V and 4 bases at J, leaving 5 bases unmatched. CDR1 is SGHTA, CDR2 FQGTGA, per germline. Sequencing was performed with immunoSEQ multiplex PCR; in TCRdb, only in-frame clones are kept and a portion is missing. The sample holds 140,000 to 150,000 clones; 75% to 90% are singletons and the top ten take around 2.9%. This chain uses TRBV7-3 with TRBJ2-2, with 10 bases fitting TRBD2. This TCR derives from a man aged 60-69 years with active or convalescent COVID-19. The sample consisted of peripheral blood. CDR3 sequence reads: CASRPAGGGTGELFF. DNA of the CDR3: TGTGCCAGCAGGCCAGCGGGAGGGGGCACCGGGGAGCTGTTTTTT.